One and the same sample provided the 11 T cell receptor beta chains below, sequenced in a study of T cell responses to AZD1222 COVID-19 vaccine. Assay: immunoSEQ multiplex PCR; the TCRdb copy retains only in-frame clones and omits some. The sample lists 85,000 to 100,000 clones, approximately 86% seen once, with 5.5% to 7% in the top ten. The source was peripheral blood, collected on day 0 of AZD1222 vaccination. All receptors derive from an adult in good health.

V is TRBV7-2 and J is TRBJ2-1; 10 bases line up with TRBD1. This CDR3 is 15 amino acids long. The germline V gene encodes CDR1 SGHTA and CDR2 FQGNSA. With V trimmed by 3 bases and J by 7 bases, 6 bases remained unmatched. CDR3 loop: CASSFGDRGVNEQFF. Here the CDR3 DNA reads TGTGCCAGCAGCTTTGGGGACAGGGGAGTGAATGAGCAGTTCTTC.

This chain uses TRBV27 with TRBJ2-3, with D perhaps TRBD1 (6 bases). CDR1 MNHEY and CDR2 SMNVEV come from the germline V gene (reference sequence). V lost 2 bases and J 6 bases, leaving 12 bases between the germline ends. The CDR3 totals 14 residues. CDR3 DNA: TGTGCCAGCAGTTTACTGGGGGCGAGGGATACGCAGTATTTT. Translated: CASSLLGARDTQYF.

The CDR3 sequence: CASSYLPLMGNQPQHF. Here the CDR3 DNA reads TGTGCCAGCAGTTACTTACCCCTTATGGGCAATCAGCCCCAGCATTTT. The chain carries TRBV6-5 and TRBJ1-5; D remains unclear. V dropped 1 base and J dropped 2 bases, with 12 bases sitting between them. The length of the CDR3 is 16 residues. Germline loops: CDR1 MNHEY, CDR2 SVGAGI.

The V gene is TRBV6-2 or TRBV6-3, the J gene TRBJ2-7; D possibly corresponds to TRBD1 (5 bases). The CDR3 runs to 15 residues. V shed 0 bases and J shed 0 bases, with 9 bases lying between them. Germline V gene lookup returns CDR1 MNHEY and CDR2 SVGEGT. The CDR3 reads CASSYSRQHSYEQYF. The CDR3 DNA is TGTGCCAGCAGTTACTCGAGACAGCACTCCTACGAGCAGTACTTC.

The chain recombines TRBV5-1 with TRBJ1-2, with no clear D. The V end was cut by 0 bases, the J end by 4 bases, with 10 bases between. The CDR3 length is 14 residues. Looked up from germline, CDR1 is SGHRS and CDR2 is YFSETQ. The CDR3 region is CASSLGDTSYGYTF. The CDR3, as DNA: TGCGCCAGCAGCTTGGGGGATACAAGCTATGGCTACACCTTC.

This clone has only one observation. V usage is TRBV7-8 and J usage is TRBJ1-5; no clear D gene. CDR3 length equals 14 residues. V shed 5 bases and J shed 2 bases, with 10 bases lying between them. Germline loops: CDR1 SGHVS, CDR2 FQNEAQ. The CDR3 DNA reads TGTGCCAGCAGCCCAGAAGTGGGCAATCAGCCCCAGCATTTT. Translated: CASSPEVGNQPQHF.

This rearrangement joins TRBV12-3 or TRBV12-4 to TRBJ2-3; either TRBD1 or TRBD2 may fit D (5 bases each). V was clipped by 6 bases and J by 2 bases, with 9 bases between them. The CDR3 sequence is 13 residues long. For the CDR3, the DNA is TGTGCCAGCAGCGCCGGGACCACAGATACGCAGTATTTT. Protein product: CASSAGTTDTQYF.

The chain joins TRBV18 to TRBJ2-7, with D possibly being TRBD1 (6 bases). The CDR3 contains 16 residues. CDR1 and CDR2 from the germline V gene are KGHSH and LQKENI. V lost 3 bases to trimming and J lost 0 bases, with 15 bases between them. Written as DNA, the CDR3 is TGTGCCAGCTCACCCCAGAGACAGGCCAGCTCCTACGAGCAGTACTTC. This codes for CASSPQRQASSYEQYF. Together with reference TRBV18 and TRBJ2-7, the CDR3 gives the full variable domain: NAGVMQNPRHLVRRRGQEARLRCSPMKGHSHVYWYRQLPEEGLKFMVYLQKENIIDESGMPKERFSAEFPKEGPSILRIQQVVRGDSAAYFCASSPQRQASSYEQYFGPGTRLTVT.

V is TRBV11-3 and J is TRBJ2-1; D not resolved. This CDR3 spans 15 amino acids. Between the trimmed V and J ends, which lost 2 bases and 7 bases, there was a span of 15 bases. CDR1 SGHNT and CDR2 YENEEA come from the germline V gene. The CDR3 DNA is TGTGCCAGCAGCTTATTCTCCGGCACTTTGAATGAGCAGTTCTTC. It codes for CASSLFSGTLNEQFF.

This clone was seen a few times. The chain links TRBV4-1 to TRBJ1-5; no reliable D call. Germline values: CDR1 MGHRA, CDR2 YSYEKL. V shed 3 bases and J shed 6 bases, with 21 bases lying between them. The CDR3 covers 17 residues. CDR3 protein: CASSHSITRGIGQPQHF. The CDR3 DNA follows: TGCGCCAGCAGCCACTCCATCACGAGAGGGATCGGTCAGCCCCAGCATTTT.

CDR3 in DNA: TGCGCCAGCAGCCAAGATACGGGGGGGCTTTACGAGCAGTACTTC. This encodes CASSQDTGGLYEQYF. The rearrangement uses TRBV4-1 and TRBJ2-7; the match to TRBD2 covers 8 bases. Germline values: CDR1 MGHRA, CDR2 YSYEKL. J lost 4 bases, V lost 0 bases, and 5 bases had no gene match. The CDR3 has 15 residues.